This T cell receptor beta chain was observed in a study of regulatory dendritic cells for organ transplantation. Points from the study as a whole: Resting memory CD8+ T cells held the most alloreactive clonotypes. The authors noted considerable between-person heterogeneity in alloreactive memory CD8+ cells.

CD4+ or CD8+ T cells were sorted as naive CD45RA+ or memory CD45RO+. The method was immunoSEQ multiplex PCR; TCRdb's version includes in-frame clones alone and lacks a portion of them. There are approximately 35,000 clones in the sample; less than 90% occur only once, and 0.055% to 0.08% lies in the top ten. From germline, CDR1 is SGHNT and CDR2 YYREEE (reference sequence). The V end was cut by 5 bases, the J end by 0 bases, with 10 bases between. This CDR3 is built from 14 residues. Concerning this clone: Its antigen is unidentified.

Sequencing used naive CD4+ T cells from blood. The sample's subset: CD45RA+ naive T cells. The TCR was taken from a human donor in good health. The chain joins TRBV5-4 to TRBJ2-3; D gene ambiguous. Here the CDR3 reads CASSMSRSTDTQYF. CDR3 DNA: TGTGCCAGCAGTATGAGCAGGAGCACAGATACGCAGTATTTT.